The 25 T cell receptor beta chains in this list originate from one sample, sequenced in a study of T cell responses to AZD1222 COVID-19 vaccine. Sequenced by immunoSEQ multiplex PCR; TCRdb stores in-frame clones only, minus some. The sample has tens of thousands of clones, around nine tenths seen once. Source: peripheral blood, taken on day 0 of MenACWY control vaccination. These receptors originate from an adult in good health.

The sample holds a few counts of this clone. The J gene is TRBJ2-2, the V gene TRBV7-2; the D gene is possibly TRBD2 (7 bases). Germline CDR1 and CDR2: SGHTA and FQGNSA. CDR3 size: 15 residues. The V gene lost 2 bases and the J gene lost 9 bases, with 16 bases spanning the gap. CDR3 DNA: TGTGCCAGCAGCTTACGGCAGGGGAGGGCCAGGGAGCTGTTTTTT. Translated: CASSLRQGRARELFF.

CDR3 in amino acids: CASSLGGQGSNYGYTF. As DNA, the CDR3 is TGTGCCAGCAGCTTAGGGGGACAGGGGTCTAACTATGGCTACACCTTC. V gene TRBV7-9 combines with J gene TRBJ1-2; TRBD1 matches at 10 bases. This CDR3 has 16 amino acids. CDR1 and CDR2 from the germline V gene are SEHNR and FQNEAQ (reference sequence). V lost 1 base and J lost 0; bases outside the gene matches: 2.

This chain connects TRBV29-1 to TRBJ1-2; 8 positions match TRBD1. This CDR3 has 14 residues. Germline CDR1 is SQVTM and CDR2 is ANQGSEA. V lost 6 bases to trimming and J lost 5 bases; unmatched junction nucleotides: 11. The CDR3 loop is CSVRTGRRPYGYTF. The CDR3 DNA reads as TGCAGCGTACGGACAGGGAGGAGGCCTTATGGCTACACCTTC.

The CDR3 DNA is TGCGCCAGCAGAAGCAGGGGTGCAACTAATGAAAAACTGTTTTTT. It yields the protein CASRSRGATNEKLFF. V and J are TRBV5-1 and TRBJ1-4; perhaps TRBD1 as D (6 bases). The V end lost 5 bases, the J end lost 0 bases, and 11 bases lay between the germline ends. CDR3 length: 15 residues. The germline V gene has CDR1 SGHRS and CDR2 YFSETQ.

This clone qualifies as large. The same CDR3 is also encoded by other DNA sequences in this sample. The rearrangement links TRBV19 to TRBJ1-2, with D unclear. V was trimmed by 6 bases and J by 1 base, leaving 9 bases between them. Germline CDR1 is LNHDA and CDR2 is SQIVND (reference sequence). The CDR3 has 13 amino acids. CDR3 residues: CASRREVNYGYTF. CDR3 in DNA: TGTGCCAGTAGAAGGGAGGTTAACTATGGCTACACCTTC.

V and J are TRBV4-2 and TRBJ2-7, with 7 bases lining up with TRBD2. V gave up 1 base and J gave up 0 bases; unmatched junction bases: 12. This CDR3 comprises 18 residues. Germline-derived CDR1 and CDR2 are LGHNA and YNFKEQ. The CDR3 protein is CASSQGSIGTTISYEQYF. Here the CDR3 DNA reads TGTGCCAGCAGCCAAGGTTCAATCGGGACTACGATCTCCTACGAGCAGTACTTC.

The chain has TRBV6-5 and TRBJ1-6; D might be TRBD1 (5 bases). Germline V gene sequence: CDR1 MNHEY, CDR2 SVGAGI. V lost 6 bases and J 8 bases, leaving 5 bases between the germline ends. The CDR3 length is 11 residues. The CDR3 reads CASRGDSPLHF. CDR3 sequence (DNA): TGTGCCAGCAGGGGGGATTCACCCCTCCACTTT.

The rearrangement uses TRBV7-8 and TRBJ1-6, with D unresolved. CDR1 and CDR2 (germline): SGHVS, FQNEAQ. Trimming took off 5 bases at V and 14 bases at J, with 22 bases between the two ends. CDR3 length: 15 amino acids. In DNA, the CDR3 is TGTGCCAGCAGCCCTAGGGTGTTGGCTGTGCCATCCCTCCACTTT. This encodes CASSPRVLAVPSLHF. The full variable domain, in which reference TRBV7-8 and TRBJ1-6 provide the parts outside the CDR3, is GAGVSQSPRYKVAKRGQDVALRCDPISGHVSLFWYQQALGQGPEFLTYFQNEAQLDKSGLPSDRFFAERPEGSVSTLKIQRTQQEDSAVYLCASSPRVLAVPSLHFGNGTRLTVT.

V is TRBV15 and J is TRBJ1-2; unclear D gene. Trimming left V 4 bases short and J 4 bases short, with 13 bases between. This CDR3 is built from 14 residues. Per germline, CDR1 LNHNV and CDR2 YYDKDF (reference sequence). The CDR3 reads CATSTRRMGYGYTF. CDR3 nucleotides: TGTGCCACCAGCACACGGAGGATGGGCTATGGCTACACCTTC.

The chain is built from TRBV5-1 and TRBJ1-6, with 12 bases matching TRBD1. CDR3 length: 15 amino acids. Trimming took 4 bases from V and 8 from J; bases not matched to a gene: 4. From germline, CDR1 is SGHRS and CDR2 YFSETQ. The CDR3 region is CASSQGTGGDSPLHF. Here the CDR3 DNA reads TGCGCCAGCAGCCAGGGGACAGGGGGCGATTCACCCCTCCACTTT.

J is TRBJ2-1 and V is TRBV2; tentatively, D is TRBD1 (6 bases). CDR1 and CDR2 from the germline V gene are SNHLY and FYNNEI. The length of the CDR3 is 14 residues. Trimming removed 6 bases from V and 6 bases from J, with 15 bases in between. The chain's CDR3 is CASSLSKQGNEQFF. Written as DNA, the CDR3 is TGTGCCAGCAGCCTCTCTAAACAGGGCAATGAGCAGTTCTTC.

The V and J genes are TRBV12-3 or TRBV12-4 and TRBJ2-1, with D unresolved. The CDR3 extends over 12 amino acids. Trimming took off 3 bases at V and 7 bases at J, with 7 bases between the two ends. CDR3 coding DNA: TGTGCCAGCAGTTTTCCCGGAAATGAGCAGTTCTTC. Residues: CASSFPGNEQFF.

The CDR3 region has the DNA TGCGCCAGCAGGAGTAGTTCCCGAGAGAATGAGCAGTTCTTC. Amino acid sequence: CASRSSSRENEQFF. The chain couples TRBV5-1 to TRBJ2-1; D is unresolved. The CDR3 totals 14 residues. The ends were cut back, 5 bases at V and 7 bases at J, with 16 bases in the middle. From germline, CDR1 is SGHRS and CDR2 YFSETQ.

This clone was picked up one time. V is TRBV5-1 and J is TRBJ2-3; a possible D gene is TRBD1 (5 bases). The CDR3 covers 16 residues. The V and J ends lost 0 bases and 7 bases respectively, with 18 bases between them. CDR1 SGHRS and CDR2 YFSETQ come from the germline V gene. The CDR3 region has the DNA TGCGCCAGCAGCTTGGGGGTAGGGGCTGGGAAAAATACGCAGTATTTT. It is translated as CASSLGVGAGKNTQYF.

This clone was detected only once. CDR3: CASSTRDGGTDTQYF. In DNA, the CDR3 is TGTGCCAGCAGCACCAGGGACGGGGGGACAGATACGCAGTATTTT. The chain couples TRBV11-3 to TRBJ2-3; 7 bases are a match to TRBD2. From germline, CDR1 is SGHNT and CDR2 YENEEA. V was pared by 5 bases and J by 3 bases, with 8 bases of the junction left unmatched. CDR3 length equals 15 residues.

This chain connects TRBV19 to TRBJ2-7; tentatively, D is TRBD1 (6 bases). V gave up 4 bases and J gave up 0 bases, with 13 bases separating them. The CDR3 consists of 15 residues. Germline lookup yields CDR1 LNHDA and CDR2 SQIVND (reference sequence). DNA for the CDR3: TGTGCCAGTAGTAGGCCGGGACAAACCTCCTACGAGCAGTACTTC. Its translation: CASSRPGQTSYEQYF. Supplemented by reference TRBV19 and TRBJ2-7, the full variable domain reads DGGITQSPKYLFRKEGQNVTLSCEQNLNHDAMYWYRQDPGQGLRLIYYSQIVNDFQKGDIAEGYSVSREKKESFPLTVTSAQKNPTAFYLCASSRPGQTSYEQYFGPGTRLTVT.

V usage is TRBV30 and J usage is TRBJ2-5; 8 bases are shared with TRBD1. The V and J ends lost 5 bases and 2 bases, in that order; junction bases with no gene match: 4. This CDR3 is built from 13 residues. Germline V CDR1 and CDR2: GTSNPN, SVGIG (reference sequence). CDR3 DNA: TGTGCCTGGGGAGGACAGGGACAAGAGACCCAGTACTTC. It translates to CAWGGQGQETQYF.

The J gene is TRBJ1-2, the V gene TRBV6-5; tentative D call: TRBD1 (6 bases). There are 16 residues in the CDR3. V lost 0 bases, J lost 4 bases, and 15 bases lay in between. CDR1 and CDR2 from the germline V gene are MNHEY and SVGAGI. The CDR3, as DNA: TGTGCCAGCAGTTACTCGATTGGGACACCTCTCTATGGCTACACCTTC. Protein sequence: CASSYSIGTPLYGYTF.

The chain uses TRBV4-3 and TRBJ2-1, with no clear D. The CDR3 length is 16 residues. Germline V lookup: CDR1 LGHNA, CDR2 YSLEER. Trimming left V 0 bases short and J 7 bases short, with 16 bases between. As DNA, the CDR3 is TGCGCCAGCAGCCAAGATCGTGGGCCCGGTTTAAATGAGCAGTTCTTC. It encodes CASSQDRGPGLNEQFF.

The gene calls are TRBV5-4 and TRBJ1-1; weak D call: TRBD1 (5 bases). Germline V gene sequence: CDR1 SGHNT, CDR2 YYREEE (reference sequence). The CDR3 extends over 13 amino acids. V was pared by 0 bases and J by 7 bases, with 10 bases between. The CDR3 DNA follows: TGTGCCAGCAGCTTGGCCGGGGGGGGTGAAGCTTTCTTT. Its translation is CASSLAGGGEAFF.

The J gene is TRBJ2-7, the V gene TRBV11-3; a weak D match, TRBD1 (6 bases). Germline CDR1 reads SGHNT; CDR2 reads YENEEA. Trimming took 0 bases from V and 7 from J, leaving 10 bases between them. The CDR3 loop spans 13 amino acids. The CDR3 DNA reads as TGTGCCAGCAGCTTAGACAGGGGTAGGGAGCAGTACTTC. Translated, it gives CASSLDRGREQYF.

This chain uses TRBV7-2 with TRBJ2-3; D is possibly TRBD1 (6 bases). V was trimmed by 7 bases and J by 0 bases, leaving 14 bases between them. Germline CDR1 is SGHTA and CDR2 is FQGNSA. CDR3 size: 15 residues. The CDR3 region is CASTVNRASTDTQYF. CDR3 nucleotides: TGTGCCAGCACCGTGAACAGGGCGAGCACAGATACGCAGTATTTT.

CDR3 in DNA: TGCGCCAGCAGCCCCAGCCGGACAATATCGGCTTTCTTT. Its protein is CASSPSRTISAFF. The chain is built from TRBV4-1 and TRBJ1-1; D possibly corresponds to TRBD1 (5 bases). Germline V gene sequence: CDR1 MGHRA, CDR2 YSYEKL. The CDR3 runs 13 residues. V was pared by 4 bases and J by 11 bases, with 17 bases between.

V gene TRBV6-5 combines with J gene TRBJ2-4; D might be TRBD1 (5 bases). The CDR3 consists of 14 residues. Germline-derived CDR1 and CDR2 are MNHEY and SVGAGI. Trimming shortened V by 3 bases and J by 6 bases, and 12 bases separated the two germline ends. CDR3: CASSYNTQGNIQYF. The CDR3 nucleotides read TGTGCCAGCAGTTATAACACTCAGGGAAACATTCAGTACTTC.

The count of this clone is one. The gene calls are TRBV15 and TRBJ2-1; TRBD2 matches 9 bases. The CDR3 is made up of 16 amino acids. Unmatched junction bases numbered 5, after V lost 1 base and J lost 4 bases. Germline CDR1 LNHNV, CDR2 YYDKDF (reference sequence). The CDR3, as DNA: TGTGCCACCAGCAGAGTGGCGGGGGGGAGTTACAATGAGCAGTTCTTC. It yields the protein CATSRVAGGSYNEQFF.